This is a list of T cell receptor beta chains from one sample in a study of PD-L1 blockade in urothelial cancer. Profiling relied on immunoSEQ multiplex PCR, and the TCRdb table lists in-frame clones only, not all of them. The repertoire includes under 55,000 clones, roughly 80% of them detected once, and about 3% sits in the top ten. The specimen was PBMCs, collected around atezolizumab (anti-PD-L1) treatment. These receptors originate from a man in his sixties or seventies with urothelial cancer. The CDR3 runs from the conserved cysteine through the conserved F or W. The D gene is left open where the match is weak. A clone size is listed for some rows: how often the clone was seen (once, few, many), or a class if it is expanded.

v_gene,abundance,j_gene,d_gene,CDR3nt,CDR3aa
TRBV6-5,.,TRBJ1-2,.,TGTGCCAGCAGCCTAAGGGACACCCGCTATGGCTACACCTTC,CASSLRDTRYGYTF
TRBV7-8,.,TRBJ2-5,.,TGTGCCAGCAGCTTACGGGTGGTTCAAGAGACCCAGTACTTC,CASSLRVVQETQYF
TRBV10-3,few,TRBJ1-2,.,TGTGCCATCAGTCCCCTCGACCCACCTCTAGCTAACTATGGCTACACCTTC,CAISPLDPPLANYGYTF
TRBV5-1,.,TRBJ2-1,.,TGCGCCAGCAGCTCAGTTGGCAACCGCAACAATGAGCAGTTCTTC,CASSSVGNRNNEQFF
TRBV7-2,.,TRBJ2-7,TRBD1,TGTGCCAGCAGCTCACGAGGGACAGGGCTCTACGAGCAGTACTTC,CASSSRGTGLYEQYF
TRBV11-2,.,TRBJ1-2,.,TGTGCCAGCAGCTTAGGACAGAACTATGGCTACACCTTC,CASSLGQNYGYTF
TRBV10-1,.,TRBJ2-7,TRBD2,TGCGCCAGCAGTGATACTCGCGGGAGTAGCCACGAGCAGTACTTC,CASSDTRGSSHEQYF
TRBV7-2,.,TRBJ1-6,TRBD1,TGTGCCAGCAGCTTATCTGGGACAGGGGCGTACTCACCCCTCCACTTT,CASSLSGTGAYSPLHF
TRBV10-3,.,TRBJ1-2,.,TGTGCCATCAGTGACCTACAGGACAACTATGGCTACACCTTC,CAISDLQDNYGYTF
TRBV5-1,.,TRBJ1-2,.,TGCGCCAGCAGCTCGGCGGGAGGACCAAACTATGGCTACACCTTC,CASSSAGGPNYGYTF
TRBV7-3,.,TRBJ2-6,.,TGTGCCAGCAGCCTAGGACCGGGGGCTGGGGCCAACGTCCTGACTTTC,CASSLGPGAGANVLTF